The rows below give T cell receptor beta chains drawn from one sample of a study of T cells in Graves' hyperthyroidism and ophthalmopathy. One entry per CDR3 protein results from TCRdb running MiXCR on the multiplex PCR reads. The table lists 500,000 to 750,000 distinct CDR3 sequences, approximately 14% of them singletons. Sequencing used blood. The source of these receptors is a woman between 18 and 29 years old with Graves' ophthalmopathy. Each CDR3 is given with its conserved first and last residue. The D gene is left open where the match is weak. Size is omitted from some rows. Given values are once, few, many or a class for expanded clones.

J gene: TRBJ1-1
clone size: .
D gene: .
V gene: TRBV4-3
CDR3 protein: CASSQDGLGPGLNTEAFF
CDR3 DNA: TGCGCCAGCAGCCAAGATGGGCTTGGCCCGGGATTGAACACTGAAGCTTTCTTT

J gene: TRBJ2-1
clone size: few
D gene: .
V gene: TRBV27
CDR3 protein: CASRGLDSYNEQFF
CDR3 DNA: TGTGCCAGCAGGGGGTTAGACTCCTACAATGAGCAGTTCTTC

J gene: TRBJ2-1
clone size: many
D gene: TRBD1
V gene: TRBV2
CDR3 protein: CASSGTGDNEQFF
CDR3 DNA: TGTGCCAGCAGCGGGACAGGTGACAATGAGCAGTTCTTC

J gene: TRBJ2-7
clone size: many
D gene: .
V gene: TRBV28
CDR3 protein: CASTLGRGGSYEQYF
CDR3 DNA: TGTGCCAGCACCCTTGGGCGCGGCGGATCCTACGAGCAGTACTTC

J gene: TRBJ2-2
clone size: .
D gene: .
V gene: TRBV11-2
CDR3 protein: CASSFGKRGNTGELFF
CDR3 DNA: TGTGCCAGCAGCTTTGGGAAGAGGGGGAACACCGGGGAGCTGTTTTTT

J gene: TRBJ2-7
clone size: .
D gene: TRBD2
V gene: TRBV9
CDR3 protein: CASSVSSGSTYEQYF
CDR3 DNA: TGTGCCAGCAGTGTTAGTAGCGGGAGTACCTACGAGCAGTACTTC

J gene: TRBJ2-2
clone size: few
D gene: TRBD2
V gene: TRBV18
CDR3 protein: CASSPAGTSTGELFF
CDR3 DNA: TGTGCCAGCTCACCTGCCGGGACTAGCACCGGGGAGCTGTTTTTT

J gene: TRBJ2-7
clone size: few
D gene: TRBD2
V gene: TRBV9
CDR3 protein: CASGTSVYYEQYF
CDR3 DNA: TGTGCCAGCGGGACTAGCGTCTACTACGAGCAGTACTTC

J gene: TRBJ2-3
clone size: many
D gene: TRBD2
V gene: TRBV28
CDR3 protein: CASSSWSGSSDTQYF
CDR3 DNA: TGTGCCAGCAGTTCATGGAGCGGGAGCTCAGATACGCAGTATTTT

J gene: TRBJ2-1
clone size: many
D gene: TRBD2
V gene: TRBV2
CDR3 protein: CASTPPLAGFNEQFF
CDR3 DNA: TGTGCCAGCACTCCCCCTCTAGCGGGATTCAATGAGCAGTTCTTC

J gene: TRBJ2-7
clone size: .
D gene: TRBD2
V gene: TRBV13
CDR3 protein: CASSPSGIGSYEQYF
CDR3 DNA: TGTGCCAGCAGTCCTAGCGGGATAGGCTCCTACGAGCAGTACTTC

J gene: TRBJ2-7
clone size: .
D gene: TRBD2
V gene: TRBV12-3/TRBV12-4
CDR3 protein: CASSSSRLAESYEQYF
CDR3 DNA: TGTGCCAGCAGTTCCTCTCGACTAGCGGAGTCCTACGAGCAGTACTTC

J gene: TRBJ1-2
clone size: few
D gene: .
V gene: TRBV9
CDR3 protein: CASSSWDFPLNYGYTF
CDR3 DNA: TGTGCCAGCAGCTCCTGGGACTTCCCACTTAACTATGGCTACACCTTC

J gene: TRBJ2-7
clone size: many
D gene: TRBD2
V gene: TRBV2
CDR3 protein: CASREYSRTSGPYEQYF
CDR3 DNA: TGTGCCAGCCGGGAGTACAGCCGGACTAGCGGGCCCTACGAGCAGTACTTC

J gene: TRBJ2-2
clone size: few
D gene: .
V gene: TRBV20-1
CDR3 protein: CSARDGGNTGELFF
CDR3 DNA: TGCAGTGCTAGAGATGGGGGCAACACCGGGGAGCTGTTTTTT

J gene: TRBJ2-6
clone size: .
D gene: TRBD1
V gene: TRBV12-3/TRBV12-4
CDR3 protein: CASSLDRGPPLSGANVLTF
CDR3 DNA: TGTGCCAGCAGTTTAGACAGGGGCCCCCCCCTCTCTGGGGCCAACGTCCTGACTTTC

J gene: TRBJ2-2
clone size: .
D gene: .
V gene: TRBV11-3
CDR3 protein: CASSVSSRDKNTGELFF
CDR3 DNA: TGTGCCAGCAGCGTTTCCTCTCGGGACAAGAACACCGGGGAGCTGTTTTTT

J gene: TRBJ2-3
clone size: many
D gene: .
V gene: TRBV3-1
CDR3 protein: CASSQESWRTTDTQYF
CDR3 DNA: TGTGCCAGCAGCCAAGAGAGCTGGCGAACCACAGATACGCAGTATTTT

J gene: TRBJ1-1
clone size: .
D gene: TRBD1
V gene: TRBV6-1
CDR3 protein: CASSRADRRGEAFF
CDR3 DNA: TGTGCCAGCAGTCGGGCGGACAGGCGGGGTGAAGCTTTCTTT

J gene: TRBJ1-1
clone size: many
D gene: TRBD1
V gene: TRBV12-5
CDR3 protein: CASGLQGAHHTEAFF
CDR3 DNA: TGTGCTAGTGGTCTCCAGGGGGCCCATCACACTGAAGCTTTCTTT

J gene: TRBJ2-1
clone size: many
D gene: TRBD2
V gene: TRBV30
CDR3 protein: CAWRTSGDSSYNEQFF
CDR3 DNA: TGTGCCTGGCGGACTAGCGGGGATAGCTCCTACAATGAGCAGTTCTTC

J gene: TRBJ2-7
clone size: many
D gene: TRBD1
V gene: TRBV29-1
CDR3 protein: CSARQGGKYEQYF
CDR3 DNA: TGCAGCGCCCGACAGGGGGGGAAATACGAGCAGTACTTC

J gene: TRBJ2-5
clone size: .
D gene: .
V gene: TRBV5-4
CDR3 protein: CASSGQNLLGTGEWETQYF
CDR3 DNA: TGTGCCAGCAGCGGCCAGAACCTACTCGGGACGGGGGAGTGGGAGACCCAGTACTTC

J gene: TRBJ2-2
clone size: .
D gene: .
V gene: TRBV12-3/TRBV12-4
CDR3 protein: CASSFRGPGGANTGELFF
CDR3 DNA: TGTGCCAGCAGTTTTCGGGGACCGGGCGGAGCGAACACCGGGGAGCTGTTTTTT

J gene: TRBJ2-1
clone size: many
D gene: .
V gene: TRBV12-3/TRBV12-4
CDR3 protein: CASSFFGSSSYNEQFF
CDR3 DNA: TGTGCCAGCAGTTTTTTTGGATCAAGCTCCTACAATGAGCAGTTCTTC

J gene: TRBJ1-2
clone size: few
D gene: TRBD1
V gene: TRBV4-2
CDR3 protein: CASSSATGQGRGDYGYTF
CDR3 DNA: TGTGCCAGCAGCTCGGCCACGGGACAGGGTCGTGGGGACTATGGCTACACCTTC

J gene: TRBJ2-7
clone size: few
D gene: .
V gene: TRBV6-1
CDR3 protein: CASSGGLLLLTYEQYF
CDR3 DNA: TGTGCCAGCAGTGGGGGACTGCTACTATTAACCTACGAGCAGTACTTC

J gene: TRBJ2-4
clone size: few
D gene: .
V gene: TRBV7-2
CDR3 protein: CASSQVGGMAKNIQYF
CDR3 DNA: TGTGCCAGCAGCCAAGTTGGGGGGATGGCCAAAAACATTCAGTACTTC

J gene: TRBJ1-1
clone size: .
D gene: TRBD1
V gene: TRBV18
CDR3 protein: CASCPEIQGQGVITEAFF
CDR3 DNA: TGTGCCAGCTGCCCGGAGATCCAGGGACAGGGGGTTATCACTGAAGCTTTCTTT

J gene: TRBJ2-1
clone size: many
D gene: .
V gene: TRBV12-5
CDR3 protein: CASGIGGSSYNEQFF
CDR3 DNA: TGTGCTAGTGGTATAGGAGGGAGCTCCTACAATGAGCAGTTCTTC

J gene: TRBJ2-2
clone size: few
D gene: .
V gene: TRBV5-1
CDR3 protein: CASRLGAEELFF
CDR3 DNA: TGCGCCAGCAGACTGGGGGCGGAGGAGCTGTTTTTT

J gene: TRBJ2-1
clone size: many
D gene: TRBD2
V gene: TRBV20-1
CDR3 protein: CSARGTSGSWVEQFF
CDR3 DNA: TGCAGTGCGAGAGGGACTAGCGGGAGTTGGGTTGAGCAGTTCTTC

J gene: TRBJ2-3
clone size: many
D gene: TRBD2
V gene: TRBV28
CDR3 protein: CASRTITSGVGTDTQYF
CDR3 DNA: TGTGCCAGCAGAACAATCACTAGCGGGGTTGGCACAGATACGCAGTATTTT

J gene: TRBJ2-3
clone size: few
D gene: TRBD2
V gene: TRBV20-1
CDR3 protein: CSARVFVGLAGNATQYF
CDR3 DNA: TGCAGTGCTAGAGTTTTTGTGGGACTAGCGGGAAACGCTACGCAGTATTTT

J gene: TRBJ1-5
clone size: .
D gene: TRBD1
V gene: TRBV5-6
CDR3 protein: CASSFGDRVNQPQHF
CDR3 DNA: TGTGCCAGCAGCTTCGGGGACAGGGTAAATCAGCCCCAGCATTTT

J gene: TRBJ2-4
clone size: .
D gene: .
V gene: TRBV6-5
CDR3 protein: CASSSRHGLAKNIQYF
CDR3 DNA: TGTGCCAGCAGTTCCCGACATGGCCTAGCCAAAAACATTCAGTACTTC

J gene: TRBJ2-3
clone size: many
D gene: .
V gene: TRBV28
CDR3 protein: CASSLAGGTSADTQYF
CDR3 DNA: TGTGCCAGCAGTTTAGCGGGCGGTACTTCCGCAGATACGCAGTATTTT

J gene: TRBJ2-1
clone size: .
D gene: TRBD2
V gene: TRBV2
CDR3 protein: CATQIAGGRSNEQFF
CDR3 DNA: TGTGCCACCCAGATTGCGGGAGGGCGTAGCAATGAGCAGTTCTTC

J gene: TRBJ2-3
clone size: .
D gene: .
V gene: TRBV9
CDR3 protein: CASSVGAGTDTDTQYF
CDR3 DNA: TGTGCCAGCAGCGTAGGGGCGGGGACAGACACAGATACGCAGTATTTT

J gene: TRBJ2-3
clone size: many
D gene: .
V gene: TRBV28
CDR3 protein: CASTPFLLGGTDTQYF
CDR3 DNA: TGTGCCAGCACCCCATTCCTACTAGGTGGCACAGATACGCAGTATTTT

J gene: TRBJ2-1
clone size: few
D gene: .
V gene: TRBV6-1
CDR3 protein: CASTWAGLQEQFF
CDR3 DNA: TGTGCCAGCACCTGGGCAGGACTGCAGGAGCAGTTCTTC

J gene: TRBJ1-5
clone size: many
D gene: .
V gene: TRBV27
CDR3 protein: CASSFRGGSQPQHF
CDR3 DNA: TGTGCCAGCAGTTTTCGGGGGGGATCTCAGCCCCAGCATTTT

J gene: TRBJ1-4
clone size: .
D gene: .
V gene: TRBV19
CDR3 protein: CASSSREANEKLFF
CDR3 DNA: TGTGCCAGTAGTTCAAGGGAGGCTAATGAAAAACTGTTTTTT

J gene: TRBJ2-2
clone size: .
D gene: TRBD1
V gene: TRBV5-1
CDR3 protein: CASTPGTGHTGELFF
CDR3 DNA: TGCGCCAGCACTCCCGGGACAGGGCACACCGGGGAGCTGTTTTTT

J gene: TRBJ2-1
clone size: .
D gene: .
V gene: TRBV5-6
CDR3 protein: CASSFGSTYNEQFF
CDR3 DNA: TGTGCCAGCAGCTTTGGCAGCACCTACAATGAGCAGTTCTTC

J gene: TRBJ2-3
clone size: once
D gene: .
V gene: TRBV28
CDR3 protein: CASSLPGVAGADTQYF
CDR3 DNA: TGTGCCAGCAGTTTACCGGGGGTGGCTGGGGCAGATACGCAGTATTTT

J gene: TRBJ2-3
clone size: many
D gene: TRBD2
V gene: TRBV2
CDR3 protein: CASSEIGLAGADTQYF
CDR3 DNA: TGTGCCAGCAGTGAGATTGGACTAGCGGGAGCAGATACGCAGTATTTT

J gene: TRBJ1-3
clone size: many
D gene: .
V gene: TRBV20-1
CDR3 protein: CSARDARGGNTIYF
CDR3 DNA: TGCAGTGCTAGAGATGCGCGAGGAGGAAACACCATATATTTT

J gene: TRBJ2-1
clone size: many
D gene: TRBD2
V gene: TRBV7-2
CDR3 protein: CASSFAGLAGVGEQFF
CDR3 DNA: TGTGCCAGCAGCTTCGCCGGACTAGCGGGAGTAGGTGAGCAGTTCTTC

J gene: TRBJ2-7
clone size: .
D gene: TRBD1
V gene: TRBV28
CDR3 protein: CASSLFDRGGWDEQYF
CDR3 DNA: TGTGCCAGCAGTTTATTTGACAGGGGAGGTTGGGACGAGCAGTACTTC

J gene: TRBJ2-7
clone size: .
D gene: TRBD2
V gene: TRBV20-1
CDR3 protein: CSARLAGEGRYLNYEQYF
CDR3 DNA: TGCAGTGCTAGACTAGCGGGAGAGGGGCGGTACCTTAACTACGAGCAGTACTTC

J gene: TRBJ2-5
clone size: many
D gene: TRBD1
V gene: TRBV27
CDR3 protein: CASSLTYPGTGAETQYF
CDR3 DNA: TGTGCCAGCAGTCTAACATACCCTGGGACAGGGGCAGAGACCCAGTACTTC

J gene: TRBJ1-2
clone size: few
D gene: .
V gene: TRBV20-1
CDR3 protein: CSSTVNYGYTF
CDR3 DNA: TGCAGTTCGACGGTGAACTATGGCTACACCTTC

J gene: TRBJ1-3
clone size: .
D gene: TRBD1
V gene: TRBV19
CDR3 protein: CASSIRTGRPGNTIYF
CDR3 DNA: TGTGCCAGTAGTATCCGGACAGGGAGGCCTGGAAACACCATATATTTT

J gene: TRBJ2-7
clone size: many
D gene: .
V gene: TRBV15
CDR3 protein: CATSRDPLNFPSYEQYF
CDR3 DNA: TGTGCCACCAGCAGAGATCCTCTAAATTTCCCCTCCTACGAGCAGTACTTC

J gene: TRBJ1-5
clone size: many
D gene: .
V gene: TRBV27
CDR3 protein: CASSLFGNQPQHF
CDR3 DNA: TGTGCCAGCAGTTTATTCGGCAATCAGCCCCAGCATTTT

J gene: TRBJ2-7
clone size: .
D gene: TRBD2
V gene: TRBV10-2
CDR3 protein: CASSANLIGTSGRHSYEQYF
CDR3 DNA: TGCGCCAGCAGTGCAAACCTTATTGGGACTAGCGGGAGGCATAGCTACGAGCAGTACTTC

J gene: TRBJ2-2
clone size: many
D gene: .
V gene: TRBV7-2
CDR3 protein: CASSSRGDQDTGELFF
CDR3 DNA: TGTGCCAGCAGCTCTCGAGGGGATCAGGACACCGGGGAGCTGTTTTTT